Presented here are 31 T cell receptor beta chains from one specimen sequenced in a study of identical twins. One entry per CDR3 protein, called by TCRdb with MiXCR from the 5' RACE reads. Of 470,000 or so distinct CDR3 sequences listed, 24% are singletons. The same data also contributed to another study, on T cells expressing NK-cell markers.

The sequenced material came from CD4+ T cells sorted from blood. These receptors were collected from a woman aged 18 to 35 in good health.

This chain joins TRBV29-1 and TRBJ2-3; D is undetermined. The V and J ends lost 6 bases and 7 bases respectively, with 5 bases between them. The CDR3 runs 9 residues. The V gene's germline CDR1 is SQVTM and CDR2 ANQGSEA. The CDR3 is CSVGYTQYF. CDR3 bases: TGCAGCGTCGGTTATACGCAGTATTTT.

The V gene is TRBV7-2, the J gene TRBJ2-1; a possible D gene is TRBD1 (6 bases). Germline V gene lookup returns CDR1 SGHTA and CDR2 FQGNSA. V lost 1 base and J 1 base, leaving 11 bases between the germline ends. CDR3 size: 16 residues. CDR3 bases: TGTGCCAGCAGCTTAGTTGGGGACACATCCTACAATGAGCAGTTCTTC. Encoded protein: CASSLVGDTSYNEQFF.

The chain links TRBV6-2 or TRBV6-3 to TRBJ2-3; TRBD2 matches at 11 bases. The CDR3 extends over 17 amino acids. The V segment lost 3 bases and the J segment 4 bases; nucleotides outside the gene matches: 9. Per germline, CDR1 MNHEY and CDR2 SVGEGT. In DNA, the CDR3 is TGTGCCAGCAGTTATCCCGGCCTAGCGGGAGGATCAGATACGCAGTATTTT. Protein sequence: CASSYPGLAGGSDTQYF.

The chain joins TRBV20-1 to TRBJ2-1; D might be TRBD2 (7 bases). Germline V gene sequence: CDR1 DFQATT, CDR2 SNEGSKA (reference sequence). CDR3 size: 18 residues. Deletions cut 1 base from V and 0 bases from J, with 19 bases between. CDR3 sequence: CSARAGGSRTSSYNEQFF. The DNA for the CDR3 is TGCAGTGCTAGAGCGGGGGGCTCGCGAACCAGCTCCTACAATGAGCAGTTCTTC.

This clonotype was counted between two and nine times. CDR3 DNA sequence: TGTGCCAGCAGTTTAGGGGGAATCGGCGAGCAGTTCTTC. This gives the protein CASSLGGIGEQFF. This rearrangement joins TRBV12-3 or TRBV12-4 to TRBJ2-1; D unresolved. The CDR3 is made up of 13 amino acids. The V gene lost 1 base and the J gene lost 10 bases, with 11 bases spanning the gap.

There are a few counts of this clonotype. The chain couples TRBV3-1 to TRBJ1-2; TRBD1 is a possible D gene (6 bases). This CDR3 is 12 amino acids long. The germline gives CDR1 LGHDT, CDR2 YNNKEL (reference sequence). Trimming removed 7 bases at V and 6 bases at J, with 12 bases between. CDR3 amino acids: CASNYGGHGYTF. The DNA for the CDR3 is TGTGCCAGCAACTACGGGGGGCATGGCTACACCTTC.

This clonotype came up a few times. The CDR3 protein is CASSQSIGLWTSGNEQFF. As DNA, the CDR3 is TGCGCCAGCAGCCAAAGTATCGGACTATGGACTAGCGGCAATGAGCAGTTCTTC. The chain combines TRBV4-3 with TRBJ2-1, with 10 bases aligning to TRBD2. The CDR3 runs to 18 residues. CDR1 and CDR2 from the germline V gene are LGHNA and YSLEER. V lost 2 bases, J lost 6 bases, and 13 bases stayed unmatched.

The V and J genes are TRBV5-1 and TRBJ2-2; D may be TRBD1 (5 bases). The CDR3 loop spans 15 amino acids. The germline V gene encodes CDR1 SGHRS and CDR2 YFSETQ. Deletions cut 3 bases from V and 2 bases from J, with 11 bases between. The CDR3 sequence: CASSSYDRNTGELFF. CDR3 sequence (DNA): TGCGCCAGCAGCTCTTACGACAGAAACACCGGGGAGCTGTTTTTT.

This chain connects TRBV5-4 to TRBJ2-1; no firm D call. The CDR3 spans 12 residues. The ends were cut back, 0 bases at V and 10 bases at J, with 8 bases in the middle. The V gene's germline CDR1 is SGHNT and CDR2 YYREEE (reference sequence). CDR3 coding DNA: TGTGCCAGCAGCTTGGTACAGAACGAGCAGTTCTTC. Translation: CASSLVQNEQFF.

This clonotype occurred a few times. The V gene is TRBV7-2, the J gene TRBJ2-2; D unclear. Germline V CDR1 and CDR2: SGHTA, FQGNSA. Trimming cost V 3 bases and J 2 bases, with 10 bases left between them. This CDR3 comprises 15 residues. The CDR3 region has the DNA TGTGCCAGCAGCTTTCAGGCCGGCAACACCGGGGAGCTGTTTTTT. Translation: CASSFQAGNTGELFF.

V and J are TRBV6-1 and TRBJ1-2; 8 bases are a match to TRBD1. This CDR3 has 15 residues. Germline-derived CDR1 and CDR2 are MNHNS and SASEGT. Trimming cost V 10 bases and J 10 bases; bases outside gene matches: 20. CDR3 bases: TGTGCCACAATACCGAAATCCGGGACAGGTCTTTTCTACACCTTC. Translating it yields CATIPKSGTGLFYTF.

This clonotype was counted only a few times. The rearrangement joins TRBV5-1 to TRBJ2-1; the D gene could be TRBD1 or TRBD2 (5 bases each). The CDR3 is 15 amino acids. Between the trimmed V and J ends, which lost 4 bases and 5 bases, there was a span of 16 bases. The germline V gene has CDR1 SGHRS and CDR2 YFSETQ. The CDR3 reads CASSGGDPGHNEQFF. CDR3 nucleotide sequence: TGCGCCAGCAGCGGAGGCGATCCAGGGCACAATGAGCAGTTCTTC.

This clonotype was seen a single time. This sequence joins TRBV9 and TRBJ1-1; D perhaps matches TRBD1 (5 bases). Germline CDR1 reads SGDLS; CDR2 reads YYNGEE. The CDR3 contains 15 residues. Trimming shortened V by 0 bases and J by 4 bases, and 13 bases separated the two germline ends. This chain's CDR3 is CASSVVGTGGTEAFF. CDR3 nucleotide sequence: TGTGCCAGCAGCGTAGTAGGGACGGGCGGCACTGAAGCTTTCTTT. Combining the CDR3 with reference TRBV9 and TRBJ1-1 gives the whole variable domain DSGVTQTPKHLITATGQRVTLRCSPRSGDLSVYWYQQSLDQGLQFLIQYYNGEERAKGNILERFSAQQFPDLHSELNLSSLELGDSALYFCASSVVGTGGTEAFFGQGTRLTVV.

This chain connects TRBV11-2 to TRBJ2-7; 8 bases are shared with TRBD1. Germline CDR1 is SGHAT and CDR2 is FQNNGV. This CDR3 has 13 residues. The V segment lost 5 bases and the J segment 6 bases; nucleotides outside the gene matches: 6. This chain's CDR3 is CASSVQGAGEQYF. CDR3 DNA: TGTGCCAGCAGCGTCCAGGGGGCCGGCGAGCAGTACTTC.

This rearrangement joins TRBV20-1 to TRBJ2-2, with 7 bases aligning to TRBD1. Germline V CDR1 and CDR2: DFQATT, SNEGSKA (reference sequence). V lost 2 bases and J lost 7; bases outside the gene matches: 7. The CDR3 extends over 14 amino acids. The DNA of the CDR3 is TGCAGTGCTAGACGCTCAACAGGGGTCGGGGAGCTGTTTTTT. Translating gives CSARRSTGVGELFF.

In this sample, this clonotype turned up many times. The V gene is TRBV18, the J gene TRBJ1-6; no firm D call. V dropped 3 bases and J dropped 10 bases, with 10 bases sitting between them. Germline values: CDR1 KGHSH, CDR2 LQKENI. The CDR3 is made up of 13 amino acids. The CDR3 sequence: CASSPGVESPLHF. The CDR3 nucleotides are TGTGCCAGCTCACCTGGGGTTGAATCACCCCTCCACTTT.

This clonotype was observed a few times. J is TRBJ2-7 and V is TRBV6-2 or TRBV6-3; 8 bases align to TRBD1. V lost 7 bases and J lost 0; bases outside the gene matches: 2. The CDR3 runs to 13 residues. Germline loops: CDR1 MNHEY, CDR2 SVGEGT. The CDR3 coding sequence is TGTGCCAGCATGGGACAGGACTCCTACGAGCAGTACTTC. Its protein product is CASMGQDSYEQYF.

There are a few counts of this clonotype. The chain joins TRBV3-1 to TRBJ1-1; perhaps TRBD1 as D (5 bases). CDR1 and CDR2 from the germline V gene are LGHDT and YNNKEL (reference sequence). The CDR3 consists of 12 residues. Trimming cost V 4 bases and J 11 bases, with 14 bases left between them. CDR3 nucleotides: TGTGCCAGCAGCCGACAGTCGGTCGATGCTTTCTTT. Its protein product is CASSRQSVDAFF.

The CDR3 region is CASSLGKDRGHGYTF. CDR3 nucleotides: TGTGCCAGCAGTTTGGGGAAGGACAGGGGGCATGGCTACACCTTC. J is TRBJ1-2 and V is TRBV27, with TRBD1 matching 11 bases. From germline, CDR1 is MNHEY and CDR2 SMNVEV (reference sequence). This CDR3 comprises 15 residues. The junction had 6 bases not matched to a gene; V was cut back by 3 bases and J by 6 bases.

This clonotype has just a few counts. J is TRBJ1-1 and V is TRBV6-1, with D perhaps matching TRBD1 (6 bases). CDR1 is MNHNS, CDR2 SASEGT, per germline. Trimming took off 0 bases at V and 1 base at J, with 9 bases between the two ends. This CDR3 is built from 15 residues. Here the CDR3 reads CASSEADRWNTEAFF. The CDR3 region has the DNA TGTGCCAGCAGTGAAGCAGACAGGTGGAACACTGAAGCTTTCTTT.

This clonotype has only a few counts. The J gene is TRBJ2-7, the V gene TRBV4-3, with D perhaps given as TRBD1 or TRBD2 (6 bases each). Germline CDR1 reads LGHNA; CDR2 reads YSLEER. The V end lost 4 bases, the J end lost 3 bases, and 16 bases lay between the germline ends. The CDR3 has 15 residues. In DNA, the CDR3 is TGCGCCAGCAGCCTCAACGTCAGGGGAGGCTACGAGCAGTACTTC. It yields the protein CASSLNVRGGYEQYF.

This clonotype was detected only a few times. The chain is built from TRBV20-1 and TRBJ2-5; D is ambiguous. The CDR3 runs to 13 residues. Deletions cut 6 bases from V and 3 bases from J, with 14 bases between. Germline assignment: CDR1 DFQATT and CDR2 SNEGSKA (reference sequence). CDR3 in amino acids: CSAGRTSKETQYF. Here the CDR3 DNA reads TGCAGTGCAGGGCGAACATCTAAAGAGACCCAGTACTTC.

This clonotype was counted once. The chain uses TRBV12-3 or TRBV12-4 and TRBJ2-7; possibly TRBD2 for D (5 bases). The CDR3 totals 16 residues. Between the trimmed V and J ends, which lost 3 bases and 3 bases, there was a span of 18 bases. The CDR3 reads CASSFGPSRAGYEQYF. The CDR3 nucleotides are TGTGCCAGCAGTTTTGGCCCCTCGAGGGCCGGCTACGAGCAGTACTTC.

This clonotype has a count of ten or more. The chain is built from TRBV6-1 and TRBJ2-3; tentatively, D is TRBD2 (6 bases). V was shortened by 3 bases and J by 2 bases, with 15 bases between the two germline ends. CDR1 is MNHNS, CDR2 SASEGT, per germline. The CDR3 is 16 residues long. For the CDR3, the DNA is TGTGCCAGCAGTGAGGGGAGCGGGCTATACACAGATACGCAGTATTTT. Protein sequence: CASSEGSGLYTDTQYF.

The rearrangement joins TRBV6-1 to TRBJ2-4; D ambiguous. Trimming stripped 1 base from V and 8 bases from J, with 3 bases between. This CDR3 is built from 11 residues. Germline-derived CDR1 and CDR2 are MNHNS and SASEGT. CDR3 sequence reads: CASSEVDIQYF. The CDR3, as DNA: TGTGCCAGCAGTGAAGTGGACATTCAGTACTTC.

This clonotype was counted only a few times. V and J are TRBV12-3 or TRBV12-4 and TRBJ1-1; D not certain. This CDR3 comprises 16 residues. Between the trimmed V and J ends, which lost 5 bases and 2 bases, there was a span of 18 bases. CDR3 in DNA: TGTGCCAGCAGTCCTTACCAGTCCCGATATAACACTGAAGCTTTCTTT. Translation: CASSPYQSRYNTEAFF.

This rearrangement joins TRBV3-1 to TRBJ1-1; D remains ambiguous. Per germline, CDR1 LGHDT and CDR2 YNNKEL (reference sequence). The CDR3 sequence is 16 residues long. Deletions cut 0 bases from V and 1 base from J, with 12 bases between. CDR3 coding DNA: TGTGCCAGCAGCCAAGATTTGCGACACCCGAACACTGAAGCTTTCTTT. Its protein product is CASSQDLRHPNTEAFF.

This clonotype was seen more than once but under ten times. The V call is TRBV20-1, the J call TRBJ1-4; 7 positions agree with TRBD1. CDR3 size: 13 residues. Per germline, CDR1 DFQATT and CDR2 SNEGSKA (reference sequence). Trimming cost V 4 bases and J 8 bases; bases outside gene matches: 7. CDR3 sequence reads: CSATRQGNEKLFF. CDR3 nucleotide sequence: TGCAGTGCTACTCGACAGGGCAACGAAAAACTGTTTTTT.

This clonotype turned up a few times. The gene calls are TRBV5-1 and TRBJ2-5; 14 bases fit TRBD2. CDR3 length: 14 amino acids. After removal of 4 bases from V and 7 bases from J, the junction contained 3 bases not matched to a gene. Germline lookup yields CDR1 SGHRS and CDR2 YFSETQ. CDR3 sequence reads: CASSIGLAGGTQYF. The DNA of the CDR3 is TGCGCCAGCAGCATTGGACTAGCGGGGGGGACCCAGTACTTC.

The chain employs TRBV11-2 and TRBJ2-3; possible D gene TRBD2, 5 bases. This CDR3 has 15 residues. Germline V gives CDR1 SGHAT, CDR2 FQNNGV. V gave up 5 bases and J gave up 7 bases, with 19 bases separating them. The CDR3 is CASSPTDGVTNTQYF. The CDR3 DNA sequence: TGTGCCAGCAGCCCGACCGACGGGGTTACAAATACGCAGTATTTT. Complete variable domain (other parts from reference TRBV11-2 and TRBJ2-3): EAGVAQSPRYKIIEKRQSVAFWCNPISGHATLYWYQQILGQGPKLLIQFQNNGVVDDSQLPKDRFSAERLKGVDSTLKIQPAKLEDSAVYLCASSPTDGVTNTQYFGPGTRLTVL.

In this sample, this clonotype turned up a few times. The rearrangement uses TRBV6-1 and TRBJ1-2, with TRBD1 matching 8 bases. The CDR3 is made up of 14 amino acids. Unmatched junction bases numbered 10, after V lost 5 bases and J lost 8 bases. Per germline, CDR1 MNHNS and CDR2 SASEGT. CDR3 protein: CASSQTRTGLGYTF. CDR3 sequence (DNA): TGTGCCAGCAGTCAAACAAGGACAGGGTTAGGCTACACCTTC.